These T cell receptor beta chains were read from a single sample in a study of CD8 T cells in Susac syndrome. TCRdb itself ran the immunoSEQ multiplex PCR reads through MiXCR, one entry per CDR3 protein. The sample holds about 50,000 distinct CDR3 sequences, 93% seen once. The sample consisted of CD8+ T cells from PBMCs. These receptors were collected from a human donor with multiple sclerosis. CDR3s include the opening cysteine and the closing phenylalanine or tryptophan. A D gene is named only where the DNA matches it firmly. Size values are once, few and many counts, or a class for expanded clones, and some rows have none.

V,J,size,D,DNA,CDR3
TRBV20-1,TRBJ1-6,-,-,TGCAGTGCTAGAGATGTTCTGAATTCACCCCTCCACTTT,CSARDVLNSPLHF
TRBV3-1,TRBJ2-5,few,-,TGTGCCAGCAGCCCTACTTCCGCAGAGACCCAGTACTTC,CASSPTSAETQYF
TRBV7-3,TRBJ2-3,-,-,TGTGCCAGCAGCTTGAAGCGGGTGAGCACAGATACGCAGTATTTT,CASSLKRVSTDTQYF
TRBV20-1,TRBJ2-3,-,-,TGCAGTGCTGAGAACGGGGTCGAAGATATCACAGATACGCAGTATTTT,CSAENGVEDITDTQYF
TRBV29-1,TRBJ2-2,-,-,TGCAGCGTTGAAGATCGTCGAACAGGGAACACCGGGGAGCTGTTTTTT,CSVEDRRTGNTGELFF
TRBV27,TRBJ1-1,few,-,TGTGCCAGCAGTTTTTGGGGCACTGAAGCTTTCTTT,CASSFWGTEAFF
TRBV6-1,TRBJ1-1,once,-,TGTGCCACTCCGGAACCTATACAGGGTACTGAAGCTTTCTTT,CATPEPIQGTEAFF
TRBV7-9,TRBJ2-7,-,TRBD1,TGTGCCAGCAGCTTACCGGTTAGGGACAGGGACCTTTACGAGCAGTACTTC,CASSLPVRDRDLYEQYF
TRBV4-3,TRBJ1-5,-,-,TGCGCCAGCAGCCAAGATTCACACGGGCAGCCCCAGCATTTT,CASSQDSHGQPQHF
TRBV12-3/TRBV12-4,TRBJ1-2,-,-,TGTGCCAGCAGCTACAGTCGGGGCTACACCTTC,CASSYSRGYTF
TRBV27,TRBJ2-7,-,-,TGTGCCAGCAGTTTTGAGAAGTCCACCTACGAGCAGTACTTC,CASSFEKSTYEQYF
TRBV6-5,TRBJ2-3,-,TRBD2,TGTGCCAGCAGTTACCCTCCCGGACTAGCGGGGGGGCCGGATACGCAGTATTTT,CASSYPPGLAGGPDTQYF
TRBV4-2,TRBJ1-5,-,-,TGTGCCAGCAGCCAAGATGCAGGGGCCAATCAGCCCCAGCATTTT,CASSQDAGANQPQHF
TRBV28,TRBJ1-6,-,-,TGTGCCAGCAAGGTCTGGGGTAATTCACCCCTCCACTTT,CASKVWGNSPLHF
TRBV12-3/TRBV12-4,TRBJ1-6,few,-,TGTGCCAGCAAAGAGACAGCCTATAATTCACCCCTCCATTTT,CASKETAYNSPLHF
TRBV27,TRBJ1-6,-,-,TGTGCCAGCAGTTTAGGAGGGGAGGCACCCCTCCACTTT,CASSLGGEAPLHF
TRBV12-3/TRBV12-4,TRBJ2-5,once,-,TGTGCCAGCAGTTCGATTCTTTTTGGAGAGAGAGAGACCCAGTACTTC,CASSSILFGERETQYF
TRBV9,TRBJ2-2,-,-,TGTGCCAGCAGCGCGATCACCGGGGAGCTGTTTTTT,CASSAITGELFF
TRBV3-1,TRBJ2-1,-,TRBD1,TGTGCCAGCAGCCAAGCAACCGGGACAGGGGGATACAATGAGCAGTTCTTC,CASSQATGTGGYNEQFF
TRBV27,TRBJ1-4,-,-,TGTGCCAGCAGTTCATCAACCCTGGAACTGTTTTTT,CASSSSTLELFF
TRBV11-3,TRBJ2-5,-,-,TGTGCCAGCAGCTCGTGGGATTCACAAGAGACCCAGTACTTC,CASSSWDSQETQYF
TRBV7-9,TRBJ2-3,-,-,TGTGCCAGCAGCTTTATTCAGGGGATAGCCACAGATACGCAGTATTTT,CASSFIQGIATDTQYF
TRBV9,TRBJ2-1,few,TRBD2,TGTGCCAGCAGTCCTAGCGGCAATGAGCAGTTCTTC,CASSPSGNEQFF
TRBV29-1,TRBJ2-3,-,-,TGCAGCGTTGAAGATCGATGGGGAACAGGGCGGCCAGATACGCAGTATTTT,CSVEDRWGTGRPDTQYF
TRBV20-1,TRBJ2-3,-,TRBD2,TGCAGTGCTAGAGTTAGCGGGGCCGGGGATACGCAGTATTTT,CSARVSGAGDTQYF
TRBV9,TRBJ2-7,-,TRBD1,TGTGCCAGCAGCGTAGCCCGGGACAGGGGGGAACACGAGCAGTACTTC,CASSVARDRGEHEQYF
TRBV4-3,TRBJ2-3,-,TRBD2,TGCGCCAGCAGCCAAGGACTAGCGGAGAGCACAGATACGCAGTATTTT,CASSQGLAESTDTQYF
TRBV6-4,TRBJ2-3,-,-,TGTGCCAGCAGTAAGGGGGAGATAGATACGCAGTATTTT,CASSKGEIDTQYF
TRBV7-9,TRBJ1-1,-,-,TGTGCCAGCAGCTTAGGGAGAATACTGGACACTGAAGCTTTCTTT,CASSLGRILDTEAFF
TRBV12-3/TRBV12-4,TRBJ2-5,-,-,TGTGCCAGCACCGACGGACTGGAGGAGACCCAGTACTTC,CASTDGLEETQYF
TRBV9,TRBJ2-1,-,TRBD1,TGTGCCAGCAGGACAGGGGCTGAGCAGTTCTTC,CASRTGAEQFF
TRBV6-4,TRBJ2-3,-,-,TGTGCCAGCAGTGACTCGAAGGAGGTAGGGGGGGCAGATACGCAGTATTTT,CASSDSKEVGGADTQYF
TRBV6-6,TRBJ2-5,once,-,TGTGCCAGCGTAACGGGGCTCAGAATGGGGACCCAGTACTTC,CASVTGLRMGTQYF
TRBV14,TRBJ1-6,-,-,TGTGCCAGCAGCCACCGGACACGGCTCAATTCACCCCTCCACTTT,CASSHRTRLNSPLHF
TRBV30,TRBJ1-2,-,-,TGTGCCTGGAGGGTGCAGATCTATGGCTACACCTTC,CAWRVQIYGYTF
TRBV9,TRBJ2-3,-,-,TGTGCCAGCAGCCCCCTCGATAGCGTCACAGATACGCAGTATTTT,CASSPLDSVTDTQYF
TRBV6-4,TRBJ2-3,once,TRBD2,TGTGCCAGCACCCGAGGGAGCGGGGGAGCAGATACGCAGTATTTT,CASTRGSGGADTQYF
TRBV7-3,TRBJ2-7,-,-,TGTGCCAGCAGCCCGACACCTTCCTACGAGCAGTACTTC,CASSPTPSYEQYF
TRBV30,TRBJ1-5,-,-,TGTGCCTGGAGCGTACAGGGCAATCAGCCCCAGCATTTT,CAWSVQGNQPQHF
TRBV11-2,TRBJ1-1,-,TRBD1,TGTGCCAGCAGCTGGGGACAGGCCGCTGAAGCTTTCTTT,CASSWGQAAEAFF
TRBV6-1,TRBJ2-7,-,-,TGTGCCAGCAGTGAGGGGAGACGGCCCCCCTACGAGCAGTACTTC,CASSEGRRPPYEQYF
TRBV29-1,TRBJ2-7,-,-,TGCAGCGTTGAGCTGGGGGCGAGCGAGCAGTACTTC,CSVELGASEQYF
TRBV28,TRBJ2-4,-,-,TGTGCCAGCACTCGGCTGCGGGACGGCAAAAACATTCAGTACTTC,CASTRLRDGKNIQYF